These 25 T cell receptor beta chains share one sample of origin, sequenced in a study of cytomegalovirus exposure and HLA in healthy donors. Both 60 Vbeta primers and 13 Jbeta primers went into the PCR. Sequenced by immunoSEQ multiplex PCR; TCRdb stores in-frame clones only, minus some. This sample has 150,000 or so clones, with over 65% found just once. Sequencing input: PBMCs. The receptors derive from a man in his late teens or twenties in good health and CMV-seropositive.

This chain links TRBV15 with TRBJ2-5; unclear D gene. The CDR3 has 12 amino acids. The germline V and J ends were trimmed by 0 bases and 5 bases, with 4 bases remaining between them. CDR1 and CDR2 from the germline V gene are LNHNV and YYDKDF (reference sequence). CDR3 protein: CATSRDLETQYF. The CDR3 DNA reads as TGTGCCACCAGCAGAGATCTCGAGACCCAGTACTTC. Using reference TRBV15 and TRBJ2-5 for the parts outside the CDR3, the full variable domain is DAMVIQNPRYQVTQFGKPVTLSCSQTLNHNVMYWYQQKSSQAPKLLFHYYDKDFNNEADTPDNFQSRRPNTSFCFLDIRSPGLGDTAMYLCATSRDLETQYFGPGTRLLVL.

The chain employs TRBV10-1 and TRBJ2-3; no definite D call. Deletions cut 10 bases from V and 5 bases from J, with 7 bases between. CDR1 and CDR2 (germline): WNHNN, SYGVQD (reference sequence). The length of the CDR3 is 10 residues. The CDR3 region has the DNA TGCGCCATCTCGGGAGATACGCAGTATTTT. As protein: CAISGDTQYF.

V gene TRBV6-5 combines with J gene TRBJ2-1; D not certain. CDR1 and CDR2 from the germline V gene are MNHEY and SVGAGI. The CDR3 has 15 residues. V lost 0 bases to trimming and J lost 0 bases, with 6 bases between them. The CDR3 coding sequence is TGTGCCAGCAGTTACTCAAGTAGCTCCTACAATGAGCAGTTCTTC. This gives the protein CASSYSSSSYNEQFF.

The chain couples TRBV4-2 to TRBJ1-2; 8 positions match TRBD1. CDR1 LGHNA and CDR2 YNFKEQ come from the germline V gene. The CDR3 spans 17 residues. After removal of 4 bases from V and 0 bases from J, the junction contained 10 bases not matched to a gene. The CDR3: CASSPTGQDLANYGYTF. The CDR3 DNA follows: TGTGCCAGCAGCCCGACGGGACAGGACTTAGCTAACTATGGCTACACCTTC.

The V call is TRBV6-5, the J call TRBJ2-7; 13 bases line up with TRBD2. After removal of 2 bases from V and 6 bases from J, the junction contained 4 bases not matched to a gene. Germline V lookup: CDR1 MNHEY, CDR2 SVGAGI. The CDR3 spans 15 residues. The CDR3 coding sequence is TGTGCCAGCAGTTACGAGACTAGCGGGAGGTCCGAGCAGTACTTC. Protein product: CASSYETSGRSEQYF.

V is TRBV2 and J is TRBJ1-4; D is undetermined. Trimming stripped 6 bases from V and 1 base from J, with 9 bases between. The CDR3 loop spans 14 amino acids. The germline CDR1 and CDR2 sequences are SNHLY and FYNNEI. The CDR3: CASREVETNEKLFF. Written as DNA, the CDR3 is TGTGCCAGCAGGGAGGTGGAAACTAATGAAAAACTGTTTTTT.

CDR3 loop: CASSALIGGGAAFF. CDR3 in DNA: TGTGCCAGCAGCGCTCTTATCGGGGGAGGGGCAGCTTTCTTT. The rearrangement links TRBV9 to TRBJ1-1; a weak D match, TRBD1 (5 bases). This CDR3 spans 14 amino acids. Germline V gene data show CDR1 as SGDLS and CDR2 as YYNGEE. Trimming cost V 3 bases and J 10 bases, with 19 bases left between them.

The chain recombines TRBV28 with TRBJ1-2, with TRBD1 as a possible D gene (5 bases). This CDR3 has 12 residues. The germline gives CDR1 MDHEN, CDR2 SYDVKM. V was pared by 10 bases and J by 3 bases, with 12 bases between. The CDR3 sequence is CATQGTYYGYTF. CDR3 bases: TGTGCCACCCAGGGCACTTACTATGGCTACACCTTC.

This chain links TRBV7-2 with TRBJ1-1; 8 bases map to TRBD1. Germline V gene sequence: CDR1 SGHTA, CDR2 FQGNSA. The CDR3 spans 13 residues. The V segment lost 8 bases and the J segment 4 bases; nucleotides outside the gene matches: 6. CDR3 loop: CASGGQVLTEAFF. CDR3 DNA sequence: TGTGCCAGCGGGGGACAGGTTCTCACTGAAGCTTTCTTT.

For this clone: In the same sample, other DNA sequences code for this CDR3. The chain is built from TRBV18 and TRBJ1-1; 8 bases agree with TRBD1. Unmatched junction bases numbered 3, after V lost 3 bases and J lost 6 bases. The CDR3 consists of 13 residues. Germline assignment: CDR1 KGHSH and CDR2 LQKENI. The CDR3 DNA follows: TGTGCCAGCTCACCCGACAGGGGTGCTGAAGCTTTCTTT. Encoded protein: CASSPDRGAEAFF.

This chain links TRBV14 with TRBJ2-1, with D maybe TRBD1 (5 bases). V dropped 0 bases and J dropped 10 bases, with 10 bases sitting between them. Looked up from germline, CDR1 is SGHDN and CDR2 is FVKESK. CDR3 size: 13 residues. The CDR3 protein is CASSQEWGEEQFF. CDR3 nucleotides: TGTGCCAGCAGCCAAGAGTGGGGCGAGGAGCAGTTCTTC.

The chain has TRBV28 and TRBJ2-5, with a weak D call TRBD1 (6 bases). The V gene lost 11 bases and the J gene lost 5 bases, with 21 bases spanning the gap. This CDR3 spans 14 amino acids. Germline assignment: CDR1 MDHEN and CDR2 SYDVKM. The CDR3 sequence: CASLGQGRFETQYF. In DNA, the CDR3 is TGTGCCTCTCTGGGGCAGGGGCGGTTCGAGACCCAGTACTTC.

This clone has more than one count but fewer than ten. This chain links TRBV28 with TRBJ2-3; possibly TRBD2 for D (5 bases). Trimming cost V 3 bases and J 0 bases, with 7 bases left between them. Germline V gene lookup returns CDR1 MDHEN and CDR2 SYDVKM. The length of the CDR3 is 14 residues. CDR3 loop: CASSFAGSTDTQYF. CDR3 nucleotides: TGTGCCAGCAGTTTTGCGGGTAGCACAGATACGCAGTATTTT.

This chain's CDR3 is CASAGSDSDTQYF. The CDR3 region has the DNA TGTGCCTCGGCAGGTTCGGACTCAGATACGCAGTATTTT. This sequence joins TRBV27 and TRBJ2-3, with a tentative D call TRBD2 (5 bases). The CDR3 spans 13 residues. Deletions cut 11 bases from V and 4 bases from J, with 16 bases between. In germline, CDR1 is MNHEY, CDR2 SMNVEV (reference sequence).

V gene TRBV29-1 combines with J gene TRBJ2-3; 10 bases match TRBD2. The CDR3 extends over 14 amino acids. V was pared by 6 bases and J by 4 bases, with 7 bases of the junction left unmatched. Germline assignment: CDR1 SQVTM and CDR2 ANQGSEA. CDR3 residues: CSVQTSGFADTQYF. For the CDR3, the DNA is TGCAGCGTCCAGACTAGCGGGTTCGCAGATACGCAGTATTTT.

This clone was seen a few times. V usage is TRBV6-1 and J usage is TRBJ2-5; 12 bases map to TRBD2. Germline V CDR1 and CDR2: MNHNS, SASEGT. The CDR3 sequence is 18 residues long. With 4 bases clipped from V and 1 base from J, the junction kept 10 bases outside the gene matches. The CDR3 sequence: CASSGPTSGSWGQETQYF. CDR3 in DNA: TGTGCCAGCAGTGGGCCGACTAGCGGGAGTTGGGGCCAAGAGACCCAGTACTTC.

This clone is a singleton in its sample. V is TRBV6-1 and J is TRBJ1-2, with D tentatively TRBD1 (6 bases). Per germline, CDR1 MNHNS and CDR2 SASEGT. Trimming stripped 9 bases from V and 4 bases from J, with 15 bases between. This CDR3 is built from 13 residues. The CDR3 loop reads CASWTESGYGYTF. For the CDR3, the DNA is TGTGCCAGTTGGACAGAATCAGGCTATGGCTACACCTTC.

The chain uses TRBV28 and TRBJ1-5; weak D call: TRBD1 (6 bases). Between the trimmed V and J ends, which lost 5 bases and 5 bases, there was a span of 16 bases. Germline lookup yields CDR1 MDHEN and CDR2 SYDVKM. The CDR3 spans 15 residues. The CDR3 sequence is CASSPTTGLYQPQHF. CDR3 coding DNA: TGTGCCAGCAGTCCTACGACAGGACTCTATCAGCCCCAGCATTTT.

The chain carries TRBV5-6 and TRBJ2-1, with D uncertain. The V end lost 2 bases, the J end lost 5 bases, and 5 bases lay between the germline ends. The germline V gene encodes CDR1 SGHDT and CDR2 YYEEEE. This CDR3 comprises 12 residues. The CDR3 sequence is CASSFYDNEQFF. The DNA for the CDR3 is TGTGCCAGCAGCTTCTACGACAATGAGCAGTTCTTC.

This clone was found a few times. CDR3 protein: CASSYSQTVGTDTQYF. In nucleotides, the CDR3 is TGTGCCAGCAGTTATTCCCAGACAGTCGGCACAGATACGCAGTATTTT. The chain carries TRBV6-5 and TRBJ2-3; TRBD1 is a possible D gene (5 bases). The germline gives CDR1 MNHEY, CDR2 SVGAGI. The CDR3 is made up of 16 amino acids. With 3 bases removed from V and 1 base from J, the gap between germline ends came to 14 bases.

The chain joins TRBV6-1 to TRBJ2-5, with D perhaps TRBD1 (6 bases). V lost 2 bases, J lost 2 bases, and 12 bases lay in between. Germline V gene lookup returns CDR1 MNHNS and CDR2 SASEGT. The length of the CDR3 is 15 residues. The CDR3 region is CASSELGTRQETQYF. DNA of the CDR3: TGTGCCAGCAGTGAATTAGGGACAAGACAAGAGACCCAGTACTTC.

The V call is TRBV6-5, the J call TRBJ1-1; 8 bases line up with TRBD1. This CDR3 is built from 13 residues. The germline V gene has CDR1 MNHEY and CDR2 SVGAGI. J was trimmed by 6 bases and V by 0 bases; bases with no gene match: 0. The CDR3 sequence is CASSYSDRAEAFF. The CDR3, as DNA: TGTGCCAGCAGTTACTCGGACAGGGCTGAAGCTTTCTTT.

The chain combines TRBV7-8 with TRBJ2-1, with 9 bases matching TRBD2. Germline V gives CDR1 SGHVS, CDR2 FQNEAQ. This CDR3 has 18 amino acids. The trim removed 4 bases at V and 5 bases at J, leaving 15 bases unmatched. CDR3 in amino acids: CASSSRRGGGAIDNEQFF. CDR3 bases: TGTGCCAGCAGCTCCCGACGGGGCGGGGGGGCCATCGACAATGAGCAGTTCTTC. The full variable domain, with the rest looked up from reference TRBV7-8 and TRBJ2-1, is GAGVSQSPRYKVAKRGQDVALRCDPISGHVSLFWYQQALGQGPEFLTYFQNEAQLDKSGLPSDRFFAERPEGSVSTLKIQRTQQEDSAVYLCASSSRRGGGAIDNEQFFGPGTRLTVL.

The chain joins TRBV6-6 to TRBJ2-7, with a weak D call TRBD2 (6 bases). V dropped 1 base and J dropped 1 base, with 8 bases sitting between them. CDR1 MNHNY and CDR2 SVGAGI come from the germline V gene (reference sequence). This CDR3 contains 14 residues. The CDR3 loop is CASSYLGGSYEQYF. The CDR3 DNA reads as TGTGCCAGCAGTTACTTGGGGGGATCCTACGAGCAGTACTTC.

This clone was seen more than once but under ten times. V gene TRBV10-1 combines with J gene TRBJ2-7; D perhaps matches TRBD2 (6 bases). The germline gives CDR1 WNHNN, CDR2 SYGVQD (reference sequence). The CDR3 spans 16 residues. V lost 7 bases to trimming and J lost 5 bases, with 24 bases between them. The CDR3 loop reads CASTPRTGDSLHEQYF. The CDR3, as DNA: TGCGCCAGCACCCCCAGAACGGGGGATTCGCTCCACGAGCAGTACTTC.